One sample yielded the 21 T cell receptor beta chains listed below, sequenced in a study of CD4+ T cells in melanoma. The data were produced by immunoSEQ multiplex PCR, yet TCRdb's version contains in-frame clones alone and is incomplete. Altogether 13,000 to 15,000 clones are present, over 55% being singletons, with the ten largest covering 15% to 19%. Sample: cells from a culture (not recorded whether cultured in vitro). The origin of the receptors is a human donor with melanoma.

This clone was counted a single time. The J gene is TRBJ2-2, the V gene TRBV6-5; TRBD1 agrees at 7 bases. CDR1 and CDR2 (germline): MNHEY, SVGAGI. V gave up 2 bases and J gave up 12 bases; unmatched junction bases: 9. This CDR3 region has 14 residues. The CDR3 reads CASSYKHGTVKLFF. The CDR3, as DNA: TGTGCCAGCAGTTACAAACACGGGACAGTCAAGCTGTTTTTT.

This clone was picked up a small number of times. The rearrangement uses TRBV4-2 and TRBJ2-2; 8 bases match TRBD2. The CDR3 totals 16 residues. V gave up 2 bases and J gave up 4 bases; unmatched junction bases: 6. From germline, CDR1 is LGHNA and CDR2 YNFKEQ. CDR3 nucleotides: TGTGCCAGCAGCCAAACGGGGGGGCTAGGCACCGGGGAGCTGTTTTTT. It is translated as CASSQTGGLGTGELFF.

J is TRBJ2-3 and V is TRBV5-4; 10 bases are shared with TRBD2. The V gene end was trimmed by 2 bases and the J gene end by 2 bases; junction bases not matched to a gene: 11. Germline values: CDR1 SGHNT, CDR2 YYREEE (reference sequence). The CDR3 is 18 residues long. CDR3 bases: TGTGCCAGCAGCTTAGGGTCGCCTAGCGGGGGACTCACAGATACGCAGTATTTT. It yields the protein CASSLGSPSGGLTDTQYF.

V and J are TRBV9 and TRBJ1-2; D is possibly TRBD1 (5 bases). This CDR3 is 15 amino acids long. V lost 6 bases, J lost 4 bases, and 19 bases lay in between. Germline V gene lookup returns CDR1 SGDLS and CDR2 YYNGEE. The CDR3: CASTGGGKSAYGYTF. Here the CDR3 DNA reads TGTGCCAGCACTGGGGGGGGGAAAAGCGCCTATGGCTACACCTTC. Drawing the rest from reference TRBV9 and TRBJ1-2, the complete variable domain is DSGVTQTPKHLITATGQRVTLRCSPRSGDLSVYWYQQSLDQGLQFLIQYYNGEERAKGNILERFSAQQFPDLHSELNLSSLELGDSALYFCASTGGGKSAYGYTFGSGTRLTVV.

The chain has TRBV2 and TRBJ2-7, with D possibly TRBD1 on 5 matching bases. Germline V gene lookup returns CDR1 SNHLY and CDR2 FYNNEI. This CDR3 spans 13 amino acids. V lost 5 bases and J lost 4, with 12 bases in between. CDR3 sequence: CASSSGRQYEQYF. The DNA of the CDR3 is TGTGCCAGCAGTTCAGGGCGTCAGTACGAGCAGTACTTC. The full variable domain, in which reference TRBV2 and TRBJ2-7 provide the parts outside the CDR3, is EPEVTQTPSHQVTQMGQEVILRCVPISNHLYFYWYRQILGQKVEFLVSFYNNEISEKSEIFDDQFSVERPDGSNFTLKIRSTKLEDSAMYFCASSSGRQYEQYFGPGTRLTVT.

The V and J genes are TRBV6-5 and TRBJ1-1; 7 nucleotides line up with TRBD1. The V and J ends lost 2 bases and 11 bases, in that order; junction bases with no gene match: 11. The CDR3 has 14 amino acids. CDR1 is MNHEY, CDR2 SVGAGI, per germline. The CDR3 sequence: CASSYGAGGVGAFF. DNA of the CDR3: TGTGCCAGCAGTTACGGAGCAGGGGGGGTTGGTGCTTTCTTT.

V and J are TRBV7-2 and TRBJ2-3, with 9 positions matching TRBD2. Germline loops: CDR1 SGHTA, CDR2 FQGNSA. Trimming took 2 bases from V and 3 from J; bases not matched to a gene: 9. CDR3 size: 17 residues. CDR3 coding DNA: TGTGCCAGCAGCTTACGAGGTGGCGGGGGGGCAACAGATACGCAGTATTTT. As protein: CASSLRGGGGATDTQYF.

This chain uses TRBV9 with TRBJ2-2; the D is unclear. CDR3 size: 17 residues. Deletions cut 3 bases from V and 6 bases from J, with 21 bases between. Looked up from germline, CDR1 is SGDLS and CDR2 is YYNGEE. This chain's CDR3 is CASSGSHSPRWAGELFF. DNA of the CDR3: TGTGCCAGCAGCGGAAGCCATAGCCCCCGGTGGGCCGGGGAGCTGTTTTTT.

This clone occurred a few times. The V gene is TRBV25-1, the J gene TRBJ1-1; D possibly corresponds to TRBD1 (5 bases). The germline V gene encodes CDR1 MGHDK and CDR2 SYGVNS. V was pared by 1 base and J by 7 bases, with 13 bases between. The CDR3 covers 14 residues. The CDR3 DNA reads as TGTGCCAGCAGTGAATCCCCGGGACGCTTTGAAGCTTTCTTT. It encodes CASSESPGRFEAFF.

The V and J genes are TRBV6-1 and TRBJ1-4; 7 bases are shared with TRBD1. Looked up from germline, CDR1 is MNHNS and CDR2 is SASEGT. J lost 7 bases, V lost 6 bases, and 8 bases had no gene match. There are 14 residues in the CDR3. CDR3 in amino acids: CASSFSGGSEKLFF. The DNA of the CDR3 is TGTGCCAGCAGCTTTTCAGGGGGGAGTGAAAAACTGTTTTTT.

A few counts support this clone. The chain recombines TRBV12-5 with TRBJ2-5; either TRBD1 or TRBD2 may fit D (5 bases each). Germline CDR1 is LGHNT and CDR2 is FRNRAP. The CDR3 runs 15 residues. Trimming stripped 3 bases from V and 4 bases from J, with 15 bases between. CDR3 sequence: CASGFWGTSGETQYF. The CDR3, as DNA: TGTGCTAGTGGTTTTTGGGGGACGTCGGGAGAGACCCAGTACTTC.

This clone was counted a few times. The chain recombines TRBV7-9 with TRBJ2-7; D not certain. Trimming stripped 1 base from V and 2 bases from J, with 9 bases between. The CDR3 runs 14 residues. Germline values: CDR1 SEHNR, CDR2 FQNEAQ (reference sequence). The CDR3 loop reads CASSLERHPYEQYF. The CDR3, as DNA: TGTGCCAGCAGCTTAGAGCGCCACCCCTACGAGCAGTACTTC.

The J gene is TRBJ1-5, the V gene TRBV2; D possibly corresponds to TRBD1 (6 bases). CDR1 SNHLY and CDR2 FYNNEI come from the germline V gene. V shed 4 bases and J shed 6 bases, with 16 bases lying between them. The length of the CDR3 is 15 residues. CDR3 sequence: CASSAETGRTQPQHF. CDR3 DNA: TGTGCCAGCAGTGCAGAAACAGGGAGGACTCAGCCCCAGCATTTT.

The chain recombines TRBV6-1 with TRBJ2-7; no firm D call. From germline, CDR1 is MNHNS and CDR2 SASEGT. The CDR3 spans 16 residues. V was shortened by 3 bases and J by 1 base, with 16 bases between the two germline ends. In nucleotides, the CDR3 is TGTGCCAGCAGTGAGGAACCTCCCTACCGGTCCTACGAGCAGTACTTC. It specifies CASSEEPPYRSYEQYF.

In DNA, the CDR3 is TGTGCCAGCAGTGAAGGGTGGATAGGCAGCAATCAGCCCCAGCATTTT. Translation gives CASSEGWIGSNQPQHF. The chain has TRBV6-1 and TRBJ1-5; D not certain. Trimming took 1 base from V and 1 from J, leaving 11 bases between them. The CDR3 spans 16 residues. The V gene's germline CDR1 is MNHNS and CDR2 SASEGT.

The CDR3 DNA reads TGCGCCAGCAGCGGACAGGGCCTTGATGAAAAACTGTTTTTT. Translated, it gives CASSGQGLDEKLFF. V gene TRBV5-1 combines with J gene TRBJ1-4, with 8 bases identical to TRBD1. CDR1 is SGHRS, CDR2 YFSETQ, per germline. The CDR3 is 14 residues long. The V and J ends lost 4 bases and 6 bases, in that order; junction bases with no gene match: 5. Full variable domain (rest looked up from reference TRBV5-1 and TRBJ1-4): KAGVTQTPRYLIKTRGQQVTLSCSPISGHRSVSWYQQTPGQGLQFLFEYFSETQRNKGNFPGRFSGRQFSNSRSEMNVSTLELGDSALYLCASSGQGLDEKLFFGSGTQLSVL.

The J gene is TRBJ1-5, the V gene TRBV19; D is ambiguous. The germline V gene encodes CDR1 LNHDA and CDR2 SQIVND (reference sequence). CDR3 size: 13 residues. V dropped 1 base and J dropped 5 bases, with 6 bases sitting between them. CDR3 region: CASSIVNYQPQHF. The CDR3 nucleotides are TGTGCCAGTAGTATAGTGAACTATCAGCCCCAGCATTTT. Variable domain in full (rest from reference TRBV19 and TRBJ1-5): DGGITQSPKYLFRKEGQNVTLSCEQNLNHDAMYWYRQDPGQGLRLIYYSQIVNDFQKGDIAEGYSVSREKKESFPLTVTSAQKNPTAFYLCASSIVNYQPQHFGDGTRLSIL.

The V and J genes are TRBV5-1 and TRBJ2-1; D is unclear. Germline CDR1 is SGHRS and CDR2 is YFSETQ. V lost 0 bases and J lost 0, with 13 bases in between. The CDR3 spans 17 residues. The CDR3 DNA is TGCGCCAGCAGCTTGGCCTTGCGGCGGCGCTCCTACAATGAGCAGTTCTTC. Translated: CASSLALRRRSYNEQFF.

V usage is TRBV2 and J usage is TRBJ2-1; 14 bases are shared with TRBD2. The CDR3 totals 14 residues. The germline V gene has CDR1 SNHLY and CDR2 FYNNEI. J gave up 7 bases and V 4 bases, and 0 bases lay outside the gene matches. The CDR3 is CASSGTSGGNEQFF. CDR3 DNA sequence: TGTGCCAGCAGTGGGACTAGCGGGGGGAATGAGCAGTTCTTC.

The chain joins TRBV6-4 to TRBJ2-5; D tentatively fits TRBD1 or TRBD2 (6 bases each). This CDR3 has 15 amino acids. Trimming removed 5 bases at V and 5 bases at J, with 18 bases between. CDR1 is MRHNA and CDR2 is SNTAGT in the germline V gene. CDR3 sequence (DNA): TGTGCCAGCAGTCCTGGTGTTGGGGGGCGGGAGACCCAGTACTTC. It encodes CASSPGVGGRETQYF.

The rearrangement links TRBV4-1 to TRBJ1-4; maybe TRBD1 (5 bases). CDR1 and CDR2 from the germline V gene are MGHRA and YSYEKL. The V end lost 1 base, the J end lost 5 bases, and 8 bases lay between the germline ends. The CDR3 has 14 amino acids. CDR3 coding DNA: TGCGCCAGCAGCCAAGGAGCAGGGAATGAAAAACTGTTTTTT. Translating gives CASSQGAGNEKLFF.